This record concerns one TCR beta chain sequence. This clone occurred once. There is no known antigen for this receptor. Base qualities were left out, and no much larger clone turns up one base away. The sample originates from a study of blood T cell repertoires in COVID-19 (dated by TCRdb to between 2020 and 2021). At the level of the whole study: Samples covering the acute and convalescent phases of COVID-19 were provided by collaborators in the United States, Italy and Spain. A freely available public database, intended as a resource for researchers studying the immune response to SARS-CoV-2, is where the repertoires were released. A de-identified subject ID, COVID-19 status, age in years and sex were almost always included in the sample metadata. The material from the prospective study consisted of cDNA or gDNA derived from T cells, B-cell-depleted T cells, or PBMCs. Samples came from the ongoing ImmuneRACE study (first 160 participants) plus 1,254 subjects from 6 global collaborators. The dataset comprised deeply sampled blood TCRbeta repertoires from subjects exposed to, actively infected with, or recovered from COVID-19. Where HLA class I and class II types were available, the types were taken from metadata supplied by the sample provider, not from assay-based typing. Broad study findings and their caveats: How much clinical and demographic metadata was included differed by source and by participant, and the metadata was provided uncurated.

According to the germline V gene, CDR1 reads MNHEY and CDR2 reads SVGAGI. V is pruned by 6 bases and J by 5 bases, leaving 2 bases of the junction without a gene match. CDR3 length: 12 amino acids, cysteine to phenylalanine. Only CDR3 DNA is held: 36 bases, read in frame from base 1. In the prospective study, participants were roughly 18 to 100 years old, resided in 20 to 30 geographic areas of the United States, and were enrolled through a virtual design. Cohort assignment in the prospective study relied on participant-reported clinical history from a screening survey and a study questionnaire. Recovered participants in ImmuneRACE Cohort 3 were defined as having two consecutive negative NP/OP PCR tests, clearance from a healthcare professional, or resolution of symptoms. In the prospective study, mobile phlebotomists collected whole blood, serum and a nasopharyngeal or oropharyngeal swab from each participant. Additional blood draws and questionnaires over an approximately two-month period could optionally be provided by prospective study participants. Before DNA extraction, blood samples from the prospective study were shipped at room temperature or frozen.

TCRbeta CDR3 regions were amplified from genomic DNA using the immunoSEQ Assay, a bias-controlled multiplex PCR. Processing in the source paper ran as follows. Within the assay, amplification of reference gene primers was used to estimate how many nucleated cells each sample contained. To quantify the absolute abundance of each unique TCRbeta CDR3 rearrangement, sequence reads were collapsed and filtered. For each sample, productive Simpson clonality was calculated as the square root of Simpson's diversity index over productive rearrangements. The clones in this table, taken by TCRdb from immuneACCESS, are in-frame only. Not every clone is retained; where verified, under half of the shortfall comes from an unresolved V gene, and the cause of the rest is unknown. V and J calls and clone size are copied from that table; D and trimming were computed from the DNA. The sample data list a few hundred thousand clones, and around 87% of these were observed just once. The ten largest clonotypes hold less than 2.5% of the sample.

The origin of this receptor is a woman aged 18-29 years who had recovered from COVID-19. Recombination linked TRBV6-5 to TRBJ2-5; TRBD1 matches 8 bases in the middle. Source material: PBMCs or T cells enriched from blood (not recorded which). The nucleotide sequence reads as follows: TGTGCCAGCAGAAGGACAGGGGAGACCCAGTACTTC. Translated, this is CASRRTGETQYF.